Listed here is a single T cell receptor beta chain. What it binds is unknown. This specimen belongs to a study of shared clonotypes between healthy human individuals. Study overall: The plates for each donor numbered three CD4 naive, three CD4 memory, two CD8 naive and one CD8 memory.

General study results and limits: Incomplete sequencing of sorted subsets was indicated by rarefaction despite large depth. Unshared clonotypes carried lower generation probabilities than those common to all four donors.

In germline, CDR1 is MGHDK, CDR2 SYGVNS. The CDR3 runs 12 residues. Genomic DNA belonging to each subset was distributed in equal measure over several immunoSEQ plates. Repertoires were generated with immunoSEQ multiplex PCR, while TCRdb's copy carries only in-frame clones and drops some. The table shows roughly 110,000 clones, with around 71% occurring only once. The TCR comes from a woman younger than 45 in good health. V gene TRBV25-1 combines with J gene TRBJ2-5, with a tentative D call TRBD1 (6 bases). The last part of the DNA fits TRBJ2-7 better; the J call may be wrong. The sequenced material came from memory CD8+ T cells sorted from blood. Subset noted: CD45RO+ cells pooled with CCR7-negative TemRA cells. The CDR3 region has the DNA TGTGCCAGCAGTGCTCAGGGGTCCGAGCAGTACTTC. Its protein product is CASSAQGSEQYF.